One and the same sample provided the 31 T cell receptor beta chains below, sequenced in a study of human T cells and chemical hapten exposure. Using its own MiXCR run on the RACE reads, TCRdb lists one record per CDR3 protein. Of approximately 340,000 distinct CDR3 sequences listed, roughly 6.9% are singletons. Sample time point: patch test 1, 2 weeks after DPC sensitization. The treatment is: therapeutic diphenylcyclopropenone sensitization with weekly scalp DPC. Sequenced material: whole blood, taken in connection with sensitization to the hapten diphenylcyclopropenone (DPC). Every receptor here comes from a young woman with alopecia areata. Some clones in this sample may be carry-over from other donors' samples.

Concerning this clonotype: This sequence may be a read error, since a much larger clone differs from it by one base. The chain couples TRBV6-1 to TRBJ2-5, with TRBD2 as a possible D gene (6 bases). CDR1 is MNHNS, CDR2 SASEGT, per germline. CDR3 length: 13 amino acids. CDR3 amino acids: CASSASAQETQHF. CDR3 DNA sequence: TGTGCCAGCAGTGCTAGCGCCCAAGAGACCCAGCACTTC.

The rearrangement joins TRBV7-2 to TRBJ2-3; no clear D gene. The CDR3 extends over 15 amino acids. V was cut by 4 bases and J by 7 bases, with 18 bases left in between. CDR1 SGHTA and CDR2 FQGNSA come from the germline V gene. The CDR3 spells CASSSDGFFLNTQYF. The CDR3 nucleotides are TGTGCCAGCAGCTCTGACGGATTTTTCCTGAATACGCAGTATTTT. Complete variable domain (other parts from reference TRBV7-2 and TRBJ2-3): GAGVSQSPSNKVTEKGKDVELRCDPISGHTALYWYRQSLGQGLEFLIYFQGNSAPDKSGLPSDRFSAERTGGSVSTLTIQRTQQEDSAVYLCASSSDGFFLNTQYFGPGTRLTVL.

This clonotype was detected ten times or more. This chain uses TRBV11-2 with TRBJ1-1; no definite D call. Germline V CDR1 and CDR2: SGHAT, FQNNGV. The germline V and J ends were trimmed by 1 base and 6 bases, with 6 bases remaining between them. The CDR3 length is 12 residues. In nucleotides, the CDR3 is TGTGCCAGCAGCTTAGTTAAGCCTGAAGCTTTCTTT. This sequence encodes CASSLVKPEAFF. The variable domain in full, with the rest retrieved from reference TRBV11-2 and TRBJ1-1, is EAGVAQSPRYKIIEKRQSVAFWCNPISGHATLYWYQQILGQGPKLLIQFQNNGVVDDSQLPKDRFSAERLKGVDSTLKIQPAKLEDSAVYLCASSLVKPEAFFGQGTRLTVV.

This clonotype was detected ten times or more. The chain uses TRBV19 and TRBJ2-7; unclear D gene. Trimming took off 1 base at V and 5 bases at J, with 9 bases between the two ends. The CDR3 consists of 13 residues. Germline assignment: CDR1 LNHDA and CDR2 SQIVND (reference sequence). The CDR3 DNA follows: TGTGCCAGTAGTATAGCCCCGAGCAACGAGCAGTACTTC. This translates into CASSIAPSNEQYF.

The V gene is TRBV5-4, the J gene TRBJ2-3; tentative D call: TRBD2 (6 bases). The CDR3 length is 15 residues. V shed 2 bases and J shed 0 bases, with 10 bases lying between them. The V gene's germline CDR1 is SGHNT and CDR2 YYREEE (reference sequence). Written as DNA, the CDR3 is TGTGCCAGCAGCTTCGGGAGTACCAGCACAGATACGCAGTATTTT. It codes for CASSFGSTSTDTQYF. Based on the CDR3 plus reference TRBV5-4 and TRBJ2-3, the full variable domain is ETGVTQSPTHLIKTRGQQVTLRCSSQSGHNTVSWYQQALGQGPQFIFQYYREEENGRGNFPPRFSGLQFPNYSSELNVNALELDDSALYLCASSFGSTSTDTQYFGPGTRLTVL.

The chain uses TRBV29-1 and TRBJ2-2, with D perhaps matching TRBD2 (6 bases). Germline V gives CDR1 SQVTM, CDR2 ANQGSEA. Trimming shortened V by 7 bases and J by 2 bases, and 14 bases separated the two germline ends. The length of the CDR3 is 14 residues. As DNA, the CDR3 is TGCAGCGCCGAAGGAGGGGCTAACACCGGGGAGCTGTTTTTT. Its translation is CSAEGGANTGELFF.

This clonotype appeared a few times. The chain joins TRBV4-1 to TRBJ1-1; the D is unclear. The CDR3 covers 14 residues. Germline V lookup: CDR1 MGHRA, CDR2 YSYEKL. The germline V and J ends were trimmed by 0 bases and 10 bases, with 15 bases remaining between them. The CDR3 sequence: CASSQDDKGGPAFF. The CDR3, as DNA: TGCGCCAGCAGCCAAGATGACAAGGGAGGTCCAGCTTTCTTT.

As regards this clonotype: This may come from a read error, since a much larger clone is one base off. The chain links TRBV4-2 to TRBJ1-3; tentative D call: TRBD1 (6 bases). Germline values: CDR1 LGHNA, CDR2 YNFKEQ. This CDR3 region has 17 residues. The CDR3 is CACSQDVAGTSGNTIYF. The CDR3, as DNA: TGTGCCTGCAGCCAAGACGTTGCGGGGACATCTGGAAACACCATATATTTT.

This clonotype came up many times. The CDR3 nucleotides read TGCAGTGCTTTACTAACAGAGACCTACGAGCAGTACTTC. Amino acid sequence: CSALLTETYEQYF. The V call is TRBV20-1, the J call TRBJ2-7; D not certain. The length of the CDR3 is 13 residues. CDR1 and CDR2 (germline): DFQATT, SNEGSKA (reference sequence). Trimming stripped 5 bases from V and 2 bases from J, with 13 bases between.

In this sample, this clonotype turned up many times. V gene TRBV28 combines with J gene TRBJ1-1, with no clear D. CDR1 MDHEN and CDR2 SYDVKM come from the germline V gene. V lost 9 bases and J lost 2, with 16 bases in between. The length of the CDR3 is 14 residues. In DNA, the CDR3 is TGTGCCAGTGTAAACAAGGCTGCCAACACTGAAGCTTTCTTT. Translated, it gives CASVNKAANTEAFF.

The genes are TRBV4-3 and TRBJ1-4; 7 bases line up with TRBD1. The CDR3 contains 16 residues. Germline CDR1 reads LGHNA; CDR2 reads YSLEER. V dropped 4 bases and J dropped 6; count of bases not matched to a gene: 11. CDR3 in amino acids: CASSPSSQGLYEKLFF. The CDR3 DNA follows: TGCGCCAGCAGCCCCTCTTCACAGGGGCTGTATGAAAAACTGTTTTTT.

J is TRBJ2-5 and V is TRBV6-5; 7 positions agree with TRBD2. The CDR3 sequence is 15 residues long. Germline V lookup: CDR1 MNHEY, CDR2 SVGAGI. The V segment lost 4 bases and the J segment 4 bases; nucleotides outside the gene matches: 9. CDR3 in DNA: TGTGCCAGCAGTTTGACTAGCATTCTCCCAGAGACCCAGTACTTC. Residues: CASSLTSILPETQYF.

The table lists this clonotype with a few counts. The J gene is TRBJ2-1, the V gene TRBV15; D could derive from TRBD1 or TRBD2 (5 bases each). Germline CDR1 LNHNV, CDR2 YYDKDF (reference sequence). The CDR3 contains 15 residues. Trimming left V 0 bases short and J 2 bases short, with 8 bases between. This CDR3 reads CATSRDKGPYNEQFF. In nucleotides, the CDR3 is TGTGCCACCAGCAGAGACAAGGGACCCTACAATGAGCAGTTCTTC.

The rearrangement links TRBV4-2 to TRBJ2-7; 10 bases fit TRBD1. CDR1 LGHNA and CDR2 YNFKEQ come from the germline V gene. Trimming removed 1 base from V and 5 bases from J; junction bases left unmatched: 5. CDR3 length: 15 amino acids. CDR3 region: CASSQVSGQGHEQYF. CDR3 in DNA: TGTGCCAGCAGCCAAGTTTCGGGACAGGGGCACGAGCAGTACTTC.

This clonotype was counted many times. The chain carries TRBV13 and TRBJ2-1, with 13 bases aligning to TRBD2. The V segment lost 4 bases and the J segment 10 bases; nucleotides outside the gene matches: 4. The CDR3 length is 14 residues. Germline V gene lookup returns CDR1 PRHDT and CDR2 FYEKMQ (reference sequence). CDR3 in amino acids: CASSSGLAGSEQFF. The CDR3 nucleotides read TGTGCCAGCAGCTCGGGACTAGCGGGGTCCGAGCAGTTCTTC.

This clonotype came up a few times. The CDR3 nucleotides are TGCGCCAGCAGCTCTCTTGTAGGGGGCGGGGTCCAAGAGACCCAGTACTTC. The encoded protein is CASSSLVGGGVQETQYF. The chain carries TRBV5-1 and TRBJ2-5, with D possibly being TRBD1 (7 bases). CDR1 and CDR2 from the germline V gene are SGHRS and YFSETQ. The CDR3 has 17 residues. Trimming cost V 3 bases and J 1 base, with 19 bases left between them.

V usage is TRBV7-9 and J usage is TRBJ1-2; 9 bases are a match to TRBD1. Germline V gives CDR1 SEHNR, CDR2 FQNEAQ (reference sequence). The CDR3 consists of 15 residues. V lost 5 bases, J lost 3 bases, and 7 bases stayed unmatched. This CDR3 is CASSRRDREYYGYTF. The CDR3 region has the DNA TGTGCCAGCAGCCGAAGGGACAGGGAGTACTATGGCTACACCTTC.

This clonotype was found many times. The gene calls are TRBV4-3 and TRBJ2-1; possible D gene TRBD2, 6 bases. CDR3 size: 15 residues. Germline V CDR1 and CDR2: LGHNA, YSLEER. Between the trimmed V and J ends, which lost 2 bases and 4 bases, there was a span of 12 bases. CDR3 amino acids: CASSQMEGIYNEQFF. The CDR3 DNA is TGCGCCAGCAGCCAAATGGAGGGAATATACAATGAGCAGTTCTTC.

The sample holds a few counts of this clonotype. This sequence joins TRBV11-3 and TRBJ2-1, with TRBD2 matching 7 bases. The junction had 2 bases not matched to a gene; V was cut back by 1 base and J by 2 bases. Germline assignment: CDR1 SGHNT and CDR2 YENEEA. The CDR3 is 15 amino acids. CDR3 in amino acids: CASSLGLAAYNEQFF. The CDR3 DNA is TGTGCCAGCAGCTTAGGCCTAGCGGCCTACAATGAGCAGTTCTTC.

This clonotype occurred many times. The chain is built from TRBV5-1 and TRBJ2-5, with 10 positions matching TRBD2. The CDR3 is 17 amino acids. V trimming: 4 bases; J trimming: 4 bases; junction bases outside the gene matches: 13. Looked up from germline, CDR1 is SGHRS and CDR2 is YFSETQ. The CDR3 coding sequence is TGCGCCAGCAGCCCAAACCAGCGGGGGGGCGTGCGAGAGACCCAGTACTTC. Encoded protein: CASSPNQRGGVRETQYF.

The sample holds a few counts of this clonotype. The rearrangement links TRBV27 to TRBJ2-1; TRBD2 aligns across 11 bases. The germline CDR1 and CDR2 sequences are MNHEY and SMNVEV (reference sequence). CDR3 length equals 15 residues. V was clipped by 5 bases and J by 3 bases; unmatched bases: 3. The CDR3 protein is CASSTSGGHYNEQFF. For the CDR3, the DNA is TGTGCCAGCAGTACTAGCGGGGGACACTACAATGAGCAGTTCTTC.

This clonotype was counted only a few times. The V and J genes are TRBV7-9 and TRBJ1-1; D is unresolved. The CDR3 loop spans 14 amino acids. Germline CDR1 and CDR2: SEHNR and FQNEAQ (reference sequence). Trimming pared 4 bases from V and 2 bases from J, leaving 11 bases between. The CDR3 sequence: CASSYPGPNTEAFF. The CDR3 DNA reads as TGTGCCAGCAGCTATCCGGGCCCCAACACTGAAGCTTTCTTT.

This chain links TRBV3-1 with TRBJ1-2; 9 nucleotides line up with TRBD1. This CDR3 is built from 15 residues. Trimming took 3 bases from V and 4 from J; bases not matched to a gene: 6. Germline V gene lookup returns CDR1 LGHDT and CDR2 YNNKEL (reference sequence). The CDR3 protein is CASSHPGQGSYGYTF. For the CDR3, the DNA is TGTGCCAGCAGCCATCCGGGACAGGGTAGCTATGGCTACACCTTC.

This clonotype was found a few times. CDR3: CASGLVLGDRGRLENTGELFF. In DNA, the CDR3 is TGTGCTAGTGGTTTGGTACTAGGGGACAGGGGGCGATTGGAGAACACCGGGGAGCTGTTTTTT. The chain recombines TRBV12-5 with TRBJ2-2, with 12 bases identical to TRBD1. The germline V gene encodes CDR1 LGHNT and CDR2 FRNRAP. V shed 0 bases, J shed 1 base, and the junction held 12 bases outside the gene matches. This CDR3 has 21 amino acids.

At least ten counts were recorded for this clonotype. The chain has TRBV28 and TRBJ2-3; maybe TRBD2 (6 bases). V lost 7 bases and J 0 bases, leaving 11 bases between the germline ends. CDR3 size: 14 residues. Germline V gene data show CDR1 as MDHEN and CDR2 as SYDVKM. The CDR3 DNA follows: TGTGCCAGCACTGCGGGACTGAGCACAGATACGCAGTATTTT. Its translation: CASTAGLSTDTQYF.

This clonotype was seen at least ten times. The V call is TRBV5-1, the J call TRBJ1-2; D gene unclear. The length of the CDR3 is 14 residues. The germline V gene has CDR1 SGHRS and CDR2 YFSETQ. V was trimmed by 3 bases and J by 4 bases, leaving 13 bases between them. In DNA, the CDR3 is TGCGCCAGCAGCTCCTTTTCGGCTGGCTATGGCTACACCTTC. Translating gives CASSSFSAGYGYTF.

The rearrangement links TRBV13 to TRBJ1-3, with TRBD1 matching 10 bases. With 7 bases clipped from V and 0 bases from J, the junction kept 6 bases outside the gene matches. CDR3 length: 16 residues. CDR1 and CDR2 (germline): PRHDT, FYEKMQ (reference sequence). CDR3 protein: CASTTGGFGSGNTIYF. CDR3 DNA: TGTGCCAGCACGACAGGGGGCTTCGGCTCTGGAAACACCATATATTTT.

The V gene is TRBV6-2 or TRBV6-3, the J gene TRBJ2-2; no clear D gene. The germline V gene has CDR1 MNHEY and CDR2 SVGEGT. The V end was cut by 0 bases, the J end by 1 base, with 12 bases between. The CDR3 consists of 17 residues. The CDR3 loop reads CASSYSKVRMNTGELFF. CDR3 DNA: TGTGCCAGCAGTTACTCGAAAGTCAGGATGAACACCGGGGAGCTGTTTTTT.

Turning to this clonotype: Germline and junction disagree at one end, which may indicate a read error. The CDR3 loop reads CASSWGGKHHPQHF. CDR3 DNA: TGTGCCAGCAGTTGGGGGGGGAAACATCATCCCCAGCATTTT. The chain combines TRBV6-2 or TRBV6-3 with TRBJ1-5, with D maybe TRBD1 (5 bases). Germline-derived CDR1 and CDR2 are MNHEY and SVGEGT. The CDR3 consists of 14 residues.

The V and J genes are TRBV5-4 and TRBJ2-3, with no clear D. The length of the CDR3 is 16 residues. V lost 1 base to trimming and J lost 0 bases, with 12 bases between them. Germline V gene sequence: CDR1 SGHNT, CDR2 YYREEE (reference sequence). The CDR3 here is CASSLRSRSSTDTQYF. The CDR3 coding sequence is TGTGCCAGCAGCTTGAGGAGTCGCAGTAGCACAGATACGCAGTATTTT.

The chain couples TRBV28 to TRBJ1-3; no clear D. This CDR3 contains 16 residues. Germline assignment: CDR1 MDHEN and CDR2 SYDVKM. Between the trimmed V and J ends, which lost 2 bases and 0 bases, there was a span of 11 bases. For the CDR3, the DNA is TGTGCCAGCAGTTTAGCCCCAATGAGCTCTGGAAACACCATATATTTT. Translating gives CASSLAPMSSGNTIYF.